This is a list of T cell receptor beta chains from one sample in a study of blood T cell repertoires in COVID-19. This table comes from immunoSEQ multiplex PCR, and its TCRdb copy is limited to in-frame clones, with some not included. The table includes about 330,000 clones, around 87% detected once. The sequencing input was PBMCs or T cells enriched from blood (not recorded which). These receptors all stem from a woman in her twenties or thirties who had recovered from COVID-19. The CDR3 runs from the conserved cysteine through the conserved F or W. Each record gives: CDR3 DNA, CDR3 protein, J gene, clone size, V gene, D gene. The D gene is left open where the match is weak. Rows give clone size only sometimes, using once, few, many, or a class for an expanded clone.

TGTGCCAGCAGCACATCGGACAGGGCTGGTGGCTACACCTTC CASSTSDRAGGYTF TRBJ1-2 . TRBV7-2 TRBD1
TGTGCCAGCAGCTTGCCTTTGGACAGGGGGGCAGATACGCAGTATTTT CASSLPLDRGADTQYF TRBJ2-3 . TRBV7-9 TRBD1
TGTGCCTGGGAACTAGGCGCCGATAATTCACCCCTCCACTTT CAWELGADNSPLHF TRBJ1-6 . TRBV30 .
TGTGCCAGCAGCCCGAGCGCTGCCGGTCTCTACGAGCAGTACTTC CASSPSAAGLYEQYF TRBJ2-7 . TRBV11-2 .
TGCAGTGCTAGTGGCAGGGGGACTGTTAACTATGGCTACACCTTC CSASGRGTVNYGYTF TRBJ1-2 once TRBV20-1 TRBD1
TGTGCCAGCAGTGAGGTTACATCGTATCAGCCCCAGCATTTT CASSEVTSYQPQHF TRBJ1-5 few TRBV6-1 .
TGTGCCAGCAGCCCCCGACGAACGGAGCTCTACGAGCAGTACTTC CASSPRRTELYEQYF TRBJ2-7 . TRBV3-1/TRBV3-2 .
TGTGCCAGCGGCCACGGGGGTTGGACATCGAACTATGGCTACACCTTC CASGHGGWTSNYGYTF TRBJ1-2 . TRBV6-6 .
TGCGCCAGCAGCGTATCAGGAGGTGGCTACACCTTC CASSVSGGGYTF TRBJ1-2 few TRBV5-1 .
TGTGCCACCACGAACAGCAGGGCCACAGATACGCAGTATTTT CATTNSRATDTQYF TRBJ2-3 . TRBV15 .
TGTGCCAGTAGTATCGGACTAGCGGCATCCTACGAGCAGTACTTC CASSIGLAASYEQYF TRBJ2-7 . TRBV19 TRBD2
TGTGCCAGCAGCTTAAGCGGGGGGGCCACCGGGGAGCTGTTTTTT CASSLSGGATGELFF TRBJ2-2 . TRBV7-8 TRBD2
TGTGCCAGCAGTGAATCGGTTGTAGCTTTCTTT CASSESVVAFF TRBJ1-1 . TRBV2 .
TGTGCCAGCAGCTTAGGACAGGGGGACGAGCAGTACTTC CASSLGQGDEQYF TRBJ2-7 . TRBV11-3 TRBD1
TGTGCCAGTGGCCCGGGACTATCTTTTAAGACTACCTACAATGAGCAGTTCTTC CASGPGLSFKTTYNEQFF TRBJ2-1 . TRBV19 TRBD2
TGCGCCAGCAGCGAAAACCCGGGACAGGGATCCGAGCAGTACTTC CASSENPGQGSEQYF TRBJ2-7 once TRBV5-1 TRBD1
TGTGCCAGCAGCTTGGGGACAGGGCAACGGGAGCAGTACTTC CASSLGTGQREQYF TRBJ2-7 few TRBV11-2 TRBD1
TGTGCCAGCAGCCAAGGTCCCGTGGGAGGACCCGGTCCAGATACGCAGTATTTT CASSQGPVGGPGPDTQYF TRBJ2-3 . TRBV14 .
TGTGCCAGCAGCTTAAGGGGGACTGGAAACACCATATATTTT CASSLRGTGNTIYF TRBJ1-3 . TRBV5-6 .
TGTGCCAGCCAGGGGGGCCCTGAAGCTTTCTTT CASQGGPEAFF TRBJ1-1 . TRBV18 TRBD1
TGCGCCAGCAGCGCGGACAGAAACACCATATATTTT CASSADRNTIYF TRBJ1-3 . TRBV5-1 .
TGTGCCAGCAGCCTGACAGGGAAAGATCAGCCCCAGCATTTT CASSLTGKDQPQHF TRBJ1-5 . TRBV6-5 TRBD1
TGCAGCGTTGACGTGGGGCTGGACTATGGCTACACCTTC CSVDVGLDYGYTF TRBJ1-2 . TRBV29-1 .
TGTGCCAGTAGTAGACAGGGGTGGGTCATGAACACTGAAGCTTTCTTT CASSRQGWVMNTEAFF TRBJ1-1 . TRBV19 TRBD1
TGTGCCAGCAGCTTAGCGGGCTCCCTAGCGGGGGTTAACACCGGGGAGCTGTTTTTT CASSLAGSLAGVNTGELFF TRBJ2-2 once TRBV11-1 TRBD2
TGTGCCAGCAGCGTAGCCTCCACAGGGGCGCTCTACGAGCAGTACTTC CASSVASTGALYEQYF TRBJ2-7 . TRBV9 TRBD1
TGTGCCAGCAGCTTGCGAGGAACCAACCAGGATACGCAGTATTTT CASSLRGTNQDTQYF TRBJ2-3 . TRBV7-9 .
TGCGCCACCGAGGGGGACACCGGGGAGCTGTTTTTT CATEGDTGELFF TRBJ2-2 medium-sized TRBV10-1 .
TGTGCCAGCAGCGCGGGAGTTTCCGTTGGGAATCAGCCCCAGCATTTT CASSAGVSVGNQPQHF TRBJ1-5 . TRBV5-8 .
TGTGCCAGTATAGGACAGGGTAGCAATCAGCCCCAGCATTTT CASIGQGSNQPQHF TRBJ1-5 . TRBV19 TRBD1
TGTGCCAGCAGTCCCATCCGCGCGGACAGGATCTATGGCTACACCTTC CASSPIRADRIYGYTF TRBJ1-2 once TRBV27 TRBD1
TGTGCCAGTAGTACGACAGGGCAAGAGACCCAGTACTTC CASSTTGQETQYF TRBJ2-5 . TRBV19 TRBD1
TGCAGCGTTGAGGGCCAGCACTCTGGAAACACCATATATTTT CSVEGQHSGNTIYF TRBJ1-3 few TRBV29-1 .
TGTGCCAGCTCACCAGGACAGGGAACCTACGAGCAGTACTTC CASSPGQGTYEQYF TRBJ2-7 . TRBV18 TRBD1
TGTGCCAGCAGCTTGCGCGGGGGGATGTTTAATGAGCAGTTCTTC CASSLRGGMFNEQFF TRBJ2-1 . TRBV5-6 TRBD2
TGTGCCAGCAGCCGGCGGCCGGGGGTATCTGGAAACACCATATATTTT CASSRRPGVSGNTIYF TRBJ1-3 . TRBV7-6 .
TGTGCCAGCAGTACGGACAGGGCCCCGGAGTACACCTTC CASSTDRAPEYTF TRBJ1-2 . TRBV28 TRBD1
TGTGCCAGCAGTCCCCCCGGGACAGGGGGTAATAGCGAGCAGTACTTC CASSPPGTGGNSEQYF TRBJ2-7 few TRBV27 TRBD1
TGTGCCAGCAGTGGACGGGACAGTGGGCTAGATAATCAGCCCCAGCATTTT CASSGRDSGLDNQPQHF TRBJ1-5 . TRBV2 TRBD1
TGTGCCAGCACGTTCTCCGGGACATCAAACATTCAGTACTTC CASTFSGTSNIQYF TRBJ2-4 . TRBV11-2 .
TGTGCCAGCGCCTCCCGACCGCCCCGGAGAACCTACGAGCAGTACTTC CASASRPPRRTYEQYF TRBJ2-7 few TRBV27 .
TGTGCCAGCAGCTTGGGTCGGACAGGCACCTTCTATGGCTACACCTTC CASSLGRTGTFYGYTF TRBJ1-2 once TRBV11-1 TRBD1
TGCGCCAGCAGCCCGGGACTAGCGGGGGGGCAAGAGACCCAGTACTTC CASSPGLAGGQETQYF TRBJ2-5 . TRBV5-1 TRBD2
TGTGCCAGCTCATCTTTTCTCCAGGGAACGTCCTACGAGCAGTACTTC CASSSFLQGTSYEQYF TRBJ2-7 . TRBV11-2 .
TGTGCCAGCAGTGTAGACAGGGGGCAATACAATGAGCAGTTCTTC CASSVDRGQYNEQFF TRBJ2-1 . TRBV2 TRBD1
TGTGCCAGCAGCCAACGAGGGGCAGGGGGCTTAACCGGGGAGCTGTTTTTT CASSQRGAGGLTGELFF TRBJ2-2 . TRBV4-2 TRBD1
TGTGCCAGCAGTCAAGGGACAGGGGGGATATACGAGCAGTACTTC CASSQGTGGIYEQYF TRBJ2-7 . TRBV27 TRBD1
TGTGCCAGTAGTATAGGCAGGGGCACTGAAGCTTTCTTT CASSIGRGTEAFF TRBJ1-1 . TRBV19 .
TGTGCCAGCAGCCATACACAGAACACTGAAGCTTTCTTT CASSHTQNTEAFF TRBJ1-1 . TRBV3-1/TRBV3-2 .